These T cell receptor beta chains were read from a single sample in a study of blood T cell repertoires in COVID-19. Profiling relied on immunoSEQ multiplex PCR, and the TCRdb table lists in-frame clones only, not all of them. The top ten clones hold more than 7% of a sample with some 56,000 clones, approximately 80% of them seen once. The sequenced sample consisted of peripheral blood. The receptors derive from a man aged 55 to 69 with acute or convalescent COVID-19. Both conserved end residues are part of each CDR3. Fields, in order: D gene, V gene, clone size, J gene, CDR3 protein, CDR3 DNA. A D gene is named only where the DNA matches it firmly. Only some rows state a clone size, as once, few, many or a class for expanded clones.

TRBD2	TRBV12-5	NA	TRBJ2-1	CASGPSGGLFEQFF	TGTGCTAGTGGACCTAGCGGGGGGCTTTTTGAGCAGTTCTTC
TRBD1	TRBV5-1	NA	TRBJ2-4	CASSLRTGGGNIQYF	TGCGCCAGCAGCTTGAGGACAGGGGGCGGTAACATTCAGTACTTC
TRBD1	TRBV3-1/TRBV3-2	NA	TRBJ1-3	CAAGQGKNTIYF	TGTGCCGCGGGACAGGGCAAAAACACCATATATTTT
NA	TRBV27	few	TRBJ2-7	CASSPAGTKDEQYF	TGTGCCAGCAGCCCAGCGGGCACCAAGGACGAGCAGTACTTC
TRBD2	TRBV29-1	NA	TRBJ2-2	CSVPTSGGFSGELFF	TGCAGCGTCCCTACTAGCGGGGGTTTTTCAGGGGAGCTGTTTTTT
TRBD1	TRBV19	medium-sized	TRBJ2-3	CASSIGDRATDTQYF	TGTGCCAGTAGTATTGGAGACAGGGCTACAGATACGCAGTATTTT
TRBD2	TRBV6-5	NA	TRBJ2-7	CASDVSGGGSYEQYF	TGTGCCAGCGACGTTAGCGGGGGCGGCTCCTACGAGCAGTACTTC
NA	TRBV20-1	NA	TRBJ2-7	CSASQWDNSYEQYF	TGCAGTGCTAGTCAATGGGACAACTCCTACGAGCAGTACTTC
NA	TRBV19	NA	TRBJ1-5	CASGESGFDQPQHF	TGTGCCAGTGGGGAGAGTGGATTCGATCAGCCCCAGCATTTT
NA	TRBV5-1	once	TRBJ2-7	CASSVGQTSTIEQYF	TGCGCCAGCAGTGTTGGACAGACATCTACTATAGAGCAGTACTTC
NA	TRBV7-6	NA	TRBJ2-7	CASSLLAGPNEQYF	TGTGCCAGCAGCTTACTTGCAGGGCCTAACGAGCAGTACTTC
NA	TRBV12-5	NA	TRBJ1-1	CASGEQTGSVRAFF	TGTGCTAGTGGCGAACAAACAGGGTCAGTGAGGGCTTTCTTT
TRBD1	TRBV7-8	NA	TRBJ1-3	CASSFETGYTGNTIYF	TGTGCCAGCAGCTTCGAGACAGGGTATACTGGAAACACCATATATTTT
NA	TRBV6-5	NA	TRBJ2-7	CASSYWRRDGSYEQYF	TGTGCCAGCAGTTACTGGAGGAGAGATGGGTCCTACGAGCAGTACTTC
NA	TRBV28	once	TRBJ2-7	CASSLAGAPYEQYF	TGTGCCAGCAGTTTAGCAGGGGCGCCCTACGAGCAGTACTTC
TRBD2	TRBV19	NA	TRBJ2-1	CASSTRLAVYNEQFF	TGTGCCAGTAGTACCCGACTAGCGGTCTACAATGAGCAGTTCTTC
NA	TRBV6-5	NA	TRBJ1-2	CASSDGATDNYGYTF	TGTGCCAGCAGCGATGGGGCTACAGATAACTATGGCTACACCTTC
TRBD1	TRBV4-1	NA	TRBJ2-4	CASRPDRAKGNIQYF	TGCGCCAGCAGACCGGACAGGGCTAAGGGGAACATTCAGTACTTC
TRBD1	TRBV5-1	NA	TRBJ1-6	CASSLAGLRTGTNSPLHF	TGCGCCAGCAGCTTGGCTGGTTTACGGACAGGGACTAATTCACCCCTCCACTTT
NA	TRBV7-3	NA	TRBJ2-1	CAGHLDNEQFF	TGTGCCGGGCACTTAGACAATGAGCAGTTCTTC
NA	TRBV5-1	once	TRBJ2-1	CASSPGGQSYNEQFF	TGCGCCAGCAGCCCCGGGGGTCAATCCTACAATGAGCAGTTCTTC
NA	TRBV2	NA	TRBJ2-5	CASMRGIETQYF	TGTGCCAGCATGCGGGGAATAGAGACCCAGTACTTC
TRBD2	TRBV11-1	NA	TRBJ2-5	CASSFAGTSGVETQYF	TGTGCCAGCAGCTTCGCCGGGACTAGCGGGGTTGAGACCCAGTACTTC
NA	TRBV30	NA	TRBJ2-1	CAWKGLSSYNEQFF	TGTGCCTGGAAGGGGTTGAGCTCCTACAATGAGCAGTTCTTC
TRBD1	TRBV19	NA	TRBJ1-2	CASSSRQGAYGYTF	TGTGCCAGTAGTAGCCGACAGGGGGCCTATGGCTACACCTTC
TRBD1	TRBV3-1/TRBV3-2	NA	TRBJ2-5	CASSQEGAGFRQGFGETQYF	TGTGCCAGCAGCCAAGAGGGGGCAGGTTTCAGACAGGGGTTCGGGGAGACCCAGTACTTC
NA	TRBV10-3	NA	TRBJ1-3	CAIWGGSVSGNTIYF	TGTGCCATCTGGGGAGGCAGCGTCTCTGGAAACACCATATATTTT
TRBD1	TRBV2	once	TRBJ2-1	CASSEGQGAYNEQFF	TGTGCCAGCAGTGAGGGACAGGGGGCCTACAATGAGCAGTTCTTC